The rows below give T cell receptor beta chains drawn from one sample of a study of post-analysis software for immune sequencing data. TCRdb fed the PCR reads into MiXCR, producing one record per CDR3 protein. This table has about 760,000 distinct CDR3 sequences, 30% appearing once. Sequencing input: blood. These receptors all come from a girl between 5 and 17 years old with multiple sclerosis. CDR3s include the opening cysteine and the closing phenylalanine or tryptophan. Fields, in order: clone size, J gene, D gene, V gene, CDR3 DNA, CDR3 protein. D genes are given only for firm matches. Part of the rows lack a size; the others show once, few, many or a class for expanded clones.

>-|TRBJ2-2|-|TRBV7-9
TGTGCCAGCAGCTTTCAGGCCAACACCGGGGAGCTGTTTTTT
CASSFQANTGELFF
>-|TRBJ2-7|-|TRBV4-3
TGCGCCAGCAGCCAGCGCGGAAGCTCCTACGAGCAGTACTTC
CASSQRGSSYEQYF
>few|TRBJ2-4|-|TRBV28
TGTGCCAGCAGGACGATACAGGGAACCATTCAGTACTTC
CASRTIQGTIQYF
>few|TRBJ2-1|TRBD2|TRBV3-1
TGTGCCAGCAGCCAATTAGGGATAGCGGGGGCCTCCTACAATGAGCAGTTCTTC
CASSQLGIAGASYNEQFF
>-|TRBJ2-4|TRBD1|TRBV20-1
TGCAGTGGATTGACAGGGGGAAACATTCAGTACTTC
CSGLTGGNIQYF
>-|TRBJ2-5|TRBD2|TRBV28
TGTGCCAGCAGTTTACCTCCTAGCGGTACTCAAGAGACCCAGTACTTC
CASSLPPSGTQETQYF
>many|TRBJ2-1|TRBD2|TRBV20-1
TGCAGTGCCCCCCAGCGGGGGGTCAACAATGAGCAGTTCTTC
CSAPQRGVNNEQFF
>few|TRBJ2-3|-|TRBV7-2
TGTGCCAGCAGCCCCCGTTGGGTCCCGGGGAAATTAGATACGCAGTATTTT
CASSPRWVPGKLDTQYF
>-|TRBJ1-1|TRBD1|TRBV6-5
TGTGCCAGCAGTTACTCCCTCAGGGGGTCTTTCTCTGAAGCTTTCTTT
CASSYSLRGSFSEAFF
>many|TRBJ2-3|TRBD2|TRBV6-5
TGTGCCAGCAGTTACGACTTGGGACTAGCAGCGCAGTATTTT
CASSYDLGLAAQYF
>few|TRBJ2-7|-|TRBV5-5
TGTGCCAGCAGCTTGGCCTTTACGGGGGTCGGATCTTCCTACGAGCAGTACTTC
CASSLAFTGVGSSYEQYF
>-|TRBJ2-3|-|TRBV7-9
TGTGCCAGCAGCCCCCAAGTGTTTAGCACAGATACGCAGTATTTT
CASSPQVFSTDTQYF
>-|TRBJ1-6|TRBD1|TRBV10-3
TGTGCCATCAGTGCGGGACAGGGGGTGGGTTCACCCCTCCACTTT
CAISAGQGVGSPLHF
>-|TRBJ2-1|-|TRBV2
TGTGCCAGCAGTGGCGGGCCAGGTAACTCCTACAATGAGCAGTTCTTC
CASSGGPGNSYNEQFF
>-|TRBJ2-7|-|TRBV28
TGTGCCAGCAGTCCTCTAGGCTCGGGAACCTACGAGCAGTACTTC
CASSPLGSGTYEQYF
>few|TRBJ2-6|-|TRBV7-9
TGTGCCAGCAGCTTGGGGACTCCACTCTCAGCCTCGGGGGCCAACGTCCTGACTTTC
CASSLGTPLSASGANVLTF
>few|TRBJ2-3|-|TRBV6-6
TGTGCCAGCAGTTACGGGGCAGGGACGCAGTATTTT
CASSYGAGTQYF
>-|TRBJ2-5|TRBD2|TRBV12-3/TRBV12-4
TGTGCCAGCAGTCGCCCGGACCCTAATAGCGGGGGGACTAAGGCAGGGACCCAGTACTTC
CASSRPDPNSGGTKAGTQYF
>few|TRBJ2-7|-|TRBV7-2
TGTGCCAGCGGCCTTGGGGGAAACTCCTACGAGCAGTACTTC
CASGLGGNSYEQYF
>few|TRBJ1-1|-|TRBV7-9
TGTGCCAGCAGCTTAGGTTTCGCTTCCCCGGGGAACATGAACACTGAAGCTTTCTTT
CASSLGFASPGNMNTEAFF
>few|TRBJ2-7|TRBD2|TRBV20-1
TGCAGCTGGACTAGCGCTGCCTACGAGCAGTACTTC
CSWTSAAYEQYF
>-|TRBJ2-5|-|TRBV20-1
TGCAGTGCTTCATTTAACAGGGTAGTGAAAGGGGAGACCCAGTACTTC
CSASFNRVVKGETQYF